The clone carrying this T cell receptor (beta chain) was seen only once. The antigen is unknown. The data belong to a study of chemoradiotherapy in HPV16-positive cancers. Points from the study as a whole: Functional assays defining HPV-specific T cells used only a couple of HPV16-positive patients. During treatment, candidate HPV-specific clones and E7-related motifs expanded in tumor.

Repeated repertoire sampling spanned the course of chemoradiotherapy. Trimming shortened V by 6 bases and J by 4 bases, and 18 bases separated the two germline ends. Germline loops: CDR1 ENHRY, CDR2 SYGVKD. The CDR3 runs to 15 residues. Data came from immunoSEQ multiplex PCR; TCRdb stores just in-frame clones and leaves some out. The repertoire holds 700 to 1,000 clones, with about four fifths as singletons. The specimen was tumor tissue, collected from a patient who underwent chemoradiotherapy. The chain has TRBV10-3 and TRBJ1-1, with D possibly being TRBD1 (5 bases). The receptor's source is a human donor with HPV-associated anogenital cancer. For the CDR3, the DNA is TGTGCCATCAGCGACCGGAGCACAGGACCCACTGAAGCTTTCTTT. Translated, it gives CAISDRSTGPTEAFF.